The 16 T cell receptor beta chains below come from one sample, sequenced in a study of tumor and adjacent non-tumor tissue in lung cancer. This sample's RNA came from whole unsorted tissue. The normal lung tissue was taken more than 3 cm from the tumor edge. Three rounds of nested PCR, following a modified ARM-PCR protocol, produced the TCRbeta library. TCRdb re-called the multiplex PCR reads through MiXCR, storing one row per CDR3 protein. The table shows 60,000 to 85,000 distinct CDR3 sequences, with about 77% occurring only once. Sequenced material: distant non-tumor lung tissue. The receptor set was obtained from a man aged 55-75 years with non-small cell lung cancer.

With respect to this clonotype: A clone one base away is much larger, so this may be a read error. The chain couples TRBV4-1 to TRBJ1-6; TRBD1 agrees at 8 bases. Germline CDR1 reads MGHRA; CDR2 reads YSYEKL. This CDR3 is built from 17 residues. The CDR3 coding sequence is TGCGACAGCAGCCAAGTCTTTTACAGGGGGAGTCGATCACCCCCCCACTTT. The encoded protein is CDSSQVFYRGSRSPPHF.

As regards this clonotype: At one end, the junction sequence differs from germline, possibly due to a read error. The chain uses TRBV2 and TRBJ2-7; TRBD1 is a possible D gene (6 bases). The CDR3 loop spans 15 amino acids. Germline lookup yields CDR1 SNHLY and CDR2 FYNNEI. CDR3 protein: CVSTGKGHLLKSKYF. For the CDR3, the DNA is TGTGTCAGCACCGGCAAGGGACACCTTCTAAAGTCCAAGTACTTC.

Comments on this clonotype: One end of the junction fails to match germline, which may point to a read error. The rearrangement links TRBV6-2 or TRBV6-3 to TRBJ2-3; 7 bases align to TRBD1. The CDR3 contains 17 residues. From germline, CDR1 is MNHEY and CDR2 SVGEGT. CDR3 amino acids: CTRSYKGIRDSPDTQYF. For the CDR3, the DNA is TGTACCAGGAGTTATAAGGGAATCCGGGACAGCCCAGATACGCAGTATTTT.

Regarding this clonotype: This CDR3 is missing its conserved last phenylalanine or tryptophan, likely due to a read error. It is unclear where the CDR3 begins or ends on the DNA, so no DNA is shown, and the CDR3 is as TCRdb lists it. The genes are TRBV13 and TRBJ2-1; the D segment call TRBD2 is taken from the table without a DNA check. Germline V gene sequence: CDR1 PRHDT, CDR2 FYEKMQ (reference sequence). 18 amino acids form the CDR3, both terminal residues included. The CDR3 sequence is CASSPGLPDRSSYNEHFL.

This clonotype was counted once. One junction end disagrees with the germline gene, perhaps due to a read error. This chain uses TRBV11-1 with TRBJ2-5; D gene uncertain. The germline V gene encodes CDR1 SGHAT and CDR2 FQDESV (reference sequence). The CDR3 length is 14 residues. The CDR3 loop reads CASSKDTYQETLYF. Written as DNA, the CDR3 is TGTGCCAGTAGCAAAGACACATACCAAGAGACCCTGTACTTC.

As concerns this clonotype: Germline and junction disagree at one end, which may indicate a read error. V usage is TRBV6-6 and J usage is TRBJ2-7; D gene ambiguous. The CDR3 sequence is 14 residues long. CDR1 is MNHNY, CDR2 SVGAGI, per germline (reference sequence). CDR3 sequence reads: CASSYGPFGYEHYF. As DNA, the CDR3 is TGTGCCAGCAGTTACGGACCCTTCGGCTACGAGCACTACTTC.

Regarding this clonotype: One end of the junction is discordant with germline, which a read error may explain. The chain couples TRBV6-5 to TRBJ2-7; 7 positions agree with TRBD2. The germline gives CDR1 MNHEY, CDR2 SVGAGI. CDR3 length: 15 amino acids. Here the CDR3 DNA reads TGTGCCAGCAATTACTCGGGGCGGGAGACGACCGAGCAGTACTTC. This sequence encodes CASNYSGRETTEQYF.

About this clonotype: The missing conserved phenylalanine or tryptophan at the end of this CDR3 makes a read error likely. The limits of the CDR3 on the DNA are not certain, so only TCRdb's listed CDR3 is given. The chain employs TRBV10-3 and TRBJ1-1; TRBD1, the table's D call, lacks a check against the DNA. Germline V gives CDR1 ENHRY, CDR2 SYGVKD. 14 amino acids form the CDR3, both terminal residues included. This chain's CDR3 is CAISDWGAGTEALL.

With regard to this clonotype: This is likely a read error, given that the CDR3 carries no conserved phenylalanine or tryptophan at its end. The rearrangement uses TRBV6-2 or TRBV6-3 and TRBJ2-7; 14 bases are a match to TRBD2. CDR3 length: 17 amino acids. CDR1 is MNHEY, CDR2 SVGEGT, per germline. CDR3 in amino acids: CAGSQTPGLAGVYEQYL. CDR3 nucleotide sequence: TGTGCCGGCAGTCAAACTCCGGGACTAGCGGGAGTCTACGAGCAGTACTTG.

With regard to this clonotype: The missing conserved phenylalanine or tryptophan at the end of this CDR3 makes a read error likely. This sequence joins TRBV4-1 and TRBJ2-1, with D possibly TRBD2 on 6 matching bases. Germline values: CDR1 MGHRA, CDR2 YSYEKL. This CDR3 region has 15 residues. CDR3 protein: CANSQVVGGYNEQFC. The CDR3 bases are TGCGCCAACAGCCAAGTGGTCGGAGGGTACAATGAGCAGTTCTGC.

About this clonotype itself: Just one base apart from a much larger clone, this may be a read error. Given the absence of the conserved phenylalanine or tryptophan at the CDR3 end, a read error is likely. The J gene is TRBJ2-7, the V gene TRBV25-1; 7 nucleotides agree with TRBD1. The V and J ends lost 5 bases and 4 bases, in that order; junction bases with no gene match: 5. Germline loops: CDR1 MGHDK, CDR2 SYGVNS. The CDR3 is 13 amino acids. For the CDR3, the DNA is TGTGCCAGCAGTTCTCAGGGGGAATACGAGCAGTACTCC. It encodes CASSSQGEYEQYS.

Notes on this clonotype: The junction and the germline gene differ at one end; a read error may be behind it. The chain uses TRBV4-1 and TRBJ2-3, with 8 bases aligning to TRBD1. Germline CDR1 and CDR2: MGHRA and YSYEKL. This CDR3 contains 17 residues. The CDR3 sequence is CTSSQDAGQDITDTQYF. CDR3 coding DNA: TGCACCAGCAGCCAAGATGCGGGACAGGACATCACAGATACGCAGTATTTT.

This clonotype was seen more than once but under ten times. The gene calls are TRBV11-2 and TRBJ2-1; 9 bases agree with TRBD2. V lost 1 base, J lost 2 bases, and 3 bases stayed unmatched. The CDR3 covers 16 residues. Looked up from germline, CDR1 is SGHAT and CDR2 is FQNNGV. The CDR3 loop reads CASSLVAGGPYNEQFF. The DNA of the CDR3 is TGTGCCAGCAGCTTAGTTGCGGGAGGGCCCTACAATGAGCAGTTCTTC.

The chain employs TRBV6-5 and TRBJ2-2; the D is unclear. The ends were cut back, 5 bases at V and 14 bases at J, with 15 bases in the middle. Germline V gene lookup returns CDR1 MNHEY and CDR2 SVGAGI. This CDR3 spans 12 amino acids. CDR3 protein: CASSTGARNLFF. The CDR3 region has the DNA TGTGCCAGCAGTACCGGTGCCCGGAACCTGTTTTTT.

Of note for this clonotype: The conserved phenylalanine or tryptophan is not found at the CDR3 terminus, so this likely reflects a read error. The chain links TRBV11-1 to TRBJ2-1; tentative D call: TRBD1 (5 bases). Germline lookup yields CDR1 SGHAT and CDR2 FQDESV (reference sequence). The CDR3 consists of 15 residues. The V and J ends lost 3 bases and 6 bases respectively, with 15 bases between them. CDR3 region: CASSFDSYSTNEQFL. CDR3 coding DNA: TGTGCCAGCAGCTTCGACAGCTATAGTACCAATGAGCAGTTCCTC.

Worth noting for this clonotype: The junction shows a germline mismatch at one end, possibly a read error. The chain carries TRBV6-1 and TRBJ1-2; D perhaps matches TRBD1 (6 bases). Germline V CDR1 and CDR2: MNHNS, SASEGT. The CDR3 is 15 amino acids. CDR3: CTSSVAAGVAYGYTF. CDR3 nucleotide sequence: TGTACCAGCAGTGTCGCAGCAGGGGTGGCCTATGGCTACACCTTC.